These 29 T cell receptor beta chains were sequenced from one sample in a study of blood T cell repertoires in COVID-19. The repertoire was sequenced with immunoSEQ multiplex PCR; TCRdb's copy has only in-frame clones and lacks some. Of under 200,000 clones listed, more than 75% are singletons. The specimen was peripheral blood. These receptors were obtained from a man between 18 and 29 years old with active or convalescent COVID-19.

The chain is built from TRBV19 and TRBJ1-1, with D possibly TRBD1 on 6 matching bases. Trimming removed 6 bases from V and 0 bases from J, with 20 bases in between. Per germline, CDR1 LNHDA and CDR2 SQIVND (reference sequence). The CDR3 has 17 amino acids. CDR3: CASSGYRDTSMNTEAFF. The DNA of the CDR3 is TGTGCCAGTAGCGGATACCGGGACACAAGCATGAACACTGAAGCTTTCTTT.

CDR3 nucleotides: TGTGCCAGCAGCTCAGCGGCGGTCTACGAGCAGTACTTC. It yields the protein CASSSAAVYEQYF. The V and J genes are TRBV11-3 and TRBJ2-7; TRBD2 might be the D (5 bases). The CDR3 spans 13 residues. Germline loops: CDR1 SGHNT, CDR2 YENEEA. Trimming left V 4 bases short and J 3 bases short, with 10 bases between.

The V gene is TRBV27, the J gene TRBJ2-1; D is uncertain. V lost 6 bases, J lost 0 bases, and 6 bases lay in between. This CDR3 has 13 amino acids. Germline CDR1 reads MNHEY; CDR2 reads SMNVEV (reference sequence). CDR3 residues: CASSSGSYNEQFF. The DNA for the CDR3 is TGTGCCAGCAGCTCAGGCTCCTACAATGAGCAGTTCTTC.

The table lists this clone with a few counts. The V and J genes are TRBV4-2 and TRBJ1-1, with D perhaps TRBD1 (5 bases). Germline loops: CDR1 LGHNA, CDR2 YNFKEQ. The CDR3 has 14 amino acids. V lost 0 bases, J lost 1 base, and 6 bases lay in between. CDR3 loop: CASSQERGNTEAFF. CDR3 in DNA: TGTGCCAGCAGCCAAGAAAGGGGGAACACTGAAGCTTTCTTT.

The J gene is TRBJ2-1, the V gene TRBV20-1; no clear D gene. This CDR3 spans 14 amino acids. Per the germline V gene, CDR1 is DFQATT and CDR2 is SNEGSKA (reference sequence). Trimming shortened V by 3 bases and J by 4 bases, and 13 bases separated the two germline ends. The CDR3 bases are TGCAGTGCTAGTAAGGCTAGTAATTACAATGAGCAGTTCTTC. This sequence encodes CSASKASNYNEQFF.

The genes are TRBV29-1 and TRBJ2-1; TRBD2 matches 10 bases. The trim removed 5 bases at V and 0 bases at J, leaving 10 bases unmatched. This CDR3 spans 17 amino acids. Germline V gene lookup returns CDR1 SQVTM and CDR2 ANQGSEA. CDR3 loop: CSVSPPSGGGSYNEQFF. CDR3 DNA: TGCAGCGTTTCCCCCCCCAGCGGGGGGGGCTCCTACAATGAGCAGTTCTTC.

This chain joins TRBV23-1 and TRBJ1-1; the D is unclear. TRBV23-1 is known as an ORF, though its function is uncertain. V was cut by 0 bases and J by 6 bases, with 17 bases left in between. This CDR3 has 16 amino acids. The CDR3 protein is CASSQSPSPRRAEAFF. In DNA, the CDR3 is TGCGCCAGCAGTCAATCCCCGAGCCCTAGACGCGCTGAAGCTTTCTTT.

The chain employs TRBV5-1 and TRBJ1-4; the match to TRBD1 covers 9 bases. Per the germline V gene, CDR1 is SGHRS and CDR2 is YFSETQ. J gave up 6 bases and V 4 bases, and 10 bases lay outside the gene matches. The CDR3 runs 16 residues. This CDR3 is CASSNLPDRGDEKLFF. The CDR3 region has the DNA TGCGCCAGCAGCAATCTCCCCGACAGGGGGGATGAAAAACTGTTTTTT.

The V and J genes are TRBV6-4 and TRBJ1-5, with 7 bases fitting TRBD1. The CDR3 is 15 residues long. V lost 3 bases to trimming and J lost 7 bases; unmatched junction nucleotides: 9. Germline V gene lookup returns CDR1 MRHNA and CDR2 SNTAGT. CDR3 amino acids: CASSEQTGEGQPQHF. The CDR3 nucleotides read TGTGCCAGCAGTGAACAAACAGGGGAAGGGCAGCCCCAGCATTTT.

The chain employs TRBV12-5 and TRBJ2-3; D unresolved. CDR3 length equals 13 residues. Germline V gene data show CDR1 as LGHNT and CDR2 as FRNRAP. V shed 7 bases and J shed 0 bases, with 8 bases lying between them. The CDR3 DNA follows: TGTGCTAGTGTTGCAACTAGCACAGATACGCAGTATTTT. It codes for CASVATSTDTQYF. The variable domain in full, with the rest retrieved from reference TRBV12-5 and TRBJ2-3, is DARVTQTPRHKVTEMGQEVTMRCQPILGHNTVFWYRQTMMQGLELLAYFRNRAPLDDSGMPKDRFSAEMPDATLATLKIQPSEPRDSAVYFCASVATSTDTQYFGPGTRLTVL.

This clone is a singleton in its sample. For the CDR3, the DNA is TGTGCCAGCAGCCCGACAATACTTGGAAACACCATATATTTT. It yields the protein CASSPTILGNTIYF. J is TRBJ1-3 and V is TRBV3-1 (or the pseudogene TRBV3-2); D is undetermined. The CDR3 loop spans 14 amino acids. The V gene lost 4 bases and the J gene lost 3 bases, with 10 bases spanning the gap. The germline gives CDR1 LGHDT, CDR2 YNNKEL (reference sequence).

V and J are TRBV10-3 and TRBJ1-1, with D possibly TRBD1 on 6 matching bases. CDR3 length equals 13 residues. Germline V gene lookup returns CDR1 ENHRY and CDR2 SYGVKD. V lost 0 bases and J 4 bases, leaving 6 bases between the germline ends. DNA for the CDR3: TGTGCCATCAGTGAGTCACAGGGCACTGAAGCTTTCTTT. Protein sequence: CAISESQGTEAFF.

The chain couples TRBV10-3 to TRBJ1-2, with TRBD1 identical over 7 bases. CDR1 is ENHRY, CDR2 SYGVKD, per germline. V lost 10 bases to trimming and J lost 4 bases; unmatched junction nucleotides: 15. The CDR3 extends over 15 amino acids. This chain's CDR3 is CATAIGGAEIYGYTF. The CDR3 DNA sequence: TGTGCCACTGCTATAGGGGGCGCGGAAATCTATGGCTACACCTTC.

This clone was found once. V and J are TRBV4-2 and TRBJ2-7; D possibly corresponds to TRBD1 (6 bases). The CDR3 is 18 residues long. The germline V gene encodes CDR1 LGHNA and CDR2 YNFKEQ. V was shortened by 0 bases and J by 2 bases, with 20 bases between the two germline ends. As DNA, the CDR3 is TGTGCCAGCAGCCAAGAAGGCTTAACAGGGATCCTTACCTACGAGCAGTACTTC. Amino acid sequence: CASSQEGLTGILTYEQYF.

This rearrangement joins TRBV7-9 to TRBJ2-3; weak D call: TRBD2 (6 bases). V gave up 2 bases and J gave up 6 bases, with 15 bases separating them. Germline V lookup: CDR1 SEHNR, CDR2 FQNEAQ (reference sequence). This CDR3 spans 15 amino acids. The CDR3 DNA follows: TGTGCCAGCAGCTTACGTCGGGAGTTGGCGGATACGCAGTATTTT. Translated, it gives CASSLRRELADTQYF.

V and J are TRBV4-2 and TRBJ2-2; unclear D gene. Germline V CDR1 and CDR2: LGHNA, YNFKEQ. Trimming left V 0 bases short and J 3 bases short, with 17 bases between. The CDR3 has 18 amino acids. The CDR3, as DNA: TGTGCCAGCAGCCAAGATCCGGCACGGTTACGGGACACCGGGGAGCTGTTTTTT. Translation gives CASSQDPARLRDTGELFF.

The chain combines TRBV7-8 with TRBJ1-3; 9 bases agree with TRBD1. The CDR3 covers 16 residues. The ends lost 5 bases at V and 2 bases at J; junction bases unmatched: 7. The germline CDR1 and CDR2 sequences are SGHVS and FQNEAQ. In DNA, the CDR3 is TGTGCCAGCAGCACCCAGGACAGGGGAACTGGAAACACCATATATTTT. It yields the protein CASSTQDRGTGNTIYF.

The chain combines TRBV20-1 with TRBJ1-2; D gene uncertain. The V gene lost 1 base and the J gene lost 13 bases, with 10 bases spanning the gap. Germline-derived CDR1 and CDR2 are DFQATT and SNEGSKA (reference sequence). The CDR3 consists of 10 residues. The CDR3 sequence: CSARVPYPTF. In DNA, the CDR3 is TGCAGTGCTAGAGTCCCCTACCCCACCTTC.

This clone was counted a single time. The chain combines TRBV6-5 with TRBJ1-3, with D perhaps matching TRBD1 (6 bases). V was cut by 10 bases and J by 8 bases, with 24 bases left in between. Looked up from germline, CDR1 is MNHEY and CDR2 is SVGAGI. The CDR3 runs to 15 residues. CDR3 coding DNA: TGTGCCACCCAGAGAACGGAACAGGGCGGGTACACCATATATTTT. Translating gives CATQRTEQGGYTIYF.

This chain uses TRBV30 with TRBJ2-1; the D is unclear. Germline values: CDR1 GTSNPN, CDR2 SVGIG (reference sequence). The V and J ends lost 3 bases and 0 bases respectively, with 12 bases between them. The CDR3 has 15 residues. The CDR3 region is CAWSAPESSYNEQFF. The DNA of the CDR3 is TGTGCCTGGAGCGCCCCAGAAAGCTCCTACAATGAGCAGTTCTTC.

The V gene is TRBV5-4, the J gene TRBJ2-1; TRBD1 matches 9 bases. The CDR3 is made up of 15 amino acids. The germline V gene encodes CDR1 SGHNT and CDR2 YYREEE (reference sequence). Trimming took 3 bases from V and 4 from J; bases not matched to a gene: 5. CDR3 protein: CASSSPGQGYNEQFF. The CDR3 DNA follows: TGTGCCAGCAGCTCGCCGGGACAGGGATACAATGAGCAGTTCTTC.

The chain recombines TRBV14 with TRBJ2-3; maybe TRBD2 (5 bases). V lost 3 bases and J lost 13, with 14 bases in between. CDR1 SGHDN and CDR2 FVKESK come from the germline V gene. The CDR3 runs 12 residues. The CDR3 DNA is TGTGCCAGCAGCCAGGGGAACCGGGAAGAGTATTTT. Translated: CASSQGNREEYF.

The chain joins TRBV9 to TRBJ2-7; D remains unclear. This CDR3 is 14 amino acids long. V gave up 0 bases and J gave up 1 base, with 8 bases separating them. The germline gives CDR1 SGDLS, CDR2 YYNGEE. The CDR3 bases are TGTGCCAGCAGCGTAGGAGGTATATCCTACGAGCAGTACTTC. This codes for CASSVGGISYEQYF.

This clone turned up a few times. This sequence joins TRBV27 and TRBJ1-2, with 7 nucleotides matching TRBD1. This CDR3 has 14 residues. The germline CDR1 and CDR2 sequences are MNHEY and SMNVEV (reference sequence). After removal of 0 bases from V and 4 bases from J, the junction contained 2 bases not matched to a gene. The CDR3 bases are TGTGCCAGCAGTTTATCGGCAGGGGGCTATGGCTACACCTTC. Translated: CASSLSAGGYGYTF.

The DNA for the CDR3 is TGTGCCAGCAGCTTGGGAGGGATGAAATACACAGATACGCAGTATTTT. It codes for CASSLGGMKYTDTQYF. V and J are TRBV5-6 and TRBJ2-3, with TRBD2 as a possible D gene (5 bases). Per the germline V gene, CDR1 is SGHDT and CDR2 is YYEEEE. The CDR3 has 16 residues. Trimming removed 0 bases at V and 2 bases at J, with 13 bases between.

This clone was counted a few times. The chain's CDR3 is CASSVGQAAYNSPLHF. CDR3 nucleotides: TGTGCCAGCAGCGTGGGACAGGCGGCCTATAATTCACCCCTCCACTTT. The V and J genes are TRBV9 and TRBJ1-6; the match to TRBD1 covers 8 bases. With 2 bases clipped from V and 2 bases from J, the junction kept 3 bases outside the gene matches. The CDR3 sequence is 16 residues long. CDR1 SGDLS and CDR2 YYNGEE come from the germline V gene.

The V call is TRBV25-1, the J call TRBJ1-5; D uncertain. This CDR3 spans 15 amino acids. CDR1 and CDR2 from the germline V gene are MGHDK and SYGVNS. The V end lost 9 bases, the J end lost 7 bases, and 22 bases lay between the germline ends. CDR3 region: CASGGSLAPFQPQHF. The CDR3 DNA sequence: TGTGCCAGTGGCGGGTCCCTGGCCCCTTTCCAGCCCCAGCATTTT.

This chain uses TRBV28 with TRBJ1-2, with D possibly being TRBD1 (5 bases). V was cut by 6 bases and J by 3 bases, with 14 bases left in between. Germline loops: CDR1 MDHEN, CDR2 SYDVKM. The CDR3 totals 14 residues. The CDR3 DNA is TGTGCCAGCAGCCCCTTGGGGGGTGACTATGGCTACACCTTC. It is translated as CASSPLGGDYGYTF.

The J gene is TRBJ1-2, the V gene TRBV6-5, with D possibly TRBD1 on 5 matching bases. The CDR3 runs 13 residues. Germline V gene lookup returns CDR1 MNHEY and CDR2 SVGAGI. V was clipped by 4 bases and J by 3 bases, with 9 bases between them. CDR3 in amino acids: CASSSQGYYGYTF. The CDR3 nucleotides read TGTGCCAGCAGTTCGCAGGGTTACTATGGCTACACCTTC.